This is a list of T cell receptor beta chains from one sample in a study of identical twins. One entry per CDR3 protein results from TCRdb running MiXCR on the 5' RACE reads. The table records approximately 210,000 distinct CDR3 sequences, 6.5% of them present only once. The same sample was also studied in work on T cells expressing NK-cell markers.

The sample consisted of CD8+ T cells sorted from blood. These receptors came from a woman aged 18-29 years in good health. The CDR3 runs from the conserved cysteine through the conserved F or W.

TRBV10-2,TRBJ2-5,CASASAEQETQYF
TRBV13,TRBJ1-1,CASSLGQLNTEAFF
TRBV11-2,TRBJ2-7,CASSLASHGRSSYEQYF
TRBV27,TRBJ2-7,CASSFQNGGYEQYF
TRBV12-3/TRBV12-4,TRBJ2-1,CASSLLSQGFAYNEQFF
TRBV10-3,TRBJ2-1,CAIKGAIGTSGTSYNEQFF
TRBV2,TRBJ1-2,CASPGMQGNYGYTF
TRBV2,TRBJ2-5,CASSDLATDNQYF
TRBV15,TRBJ1-4,CATSSSGQGRRGSEKLFF
TRBV12-3/TRBV12-4,TRBJ2-2,CASSLGANGELFF
TRBV7-9,TRBJ1-2,CASSLAQAVYTF
TRBV12-3/TRBV12-4,TRBJ2-1,CASSPGWGYNEQFF
TRBV7-9,TRBJ1-2,CASSLDPLYTF
TRBV27,TRBJ2-1,CATWGLPQNEQFF
TRBV11-2,TRBJ2-1,CASSTKSWGGDEQFF
TRBV12-3/TRBV12-4,TRBJ2-5,CASSPRGLAEEETQYF
TRBV7-9,TRBJ1-2,CASSFVTGDGYTF
TRBV27,TRBJ2-1,CASSMIGSDEQFF
TRBV27,TRBJ2-7,CASSEGHEQYF
TRBV6-1,TRBJ2-7,CASSVGEYSYEQYF
TRBV6-1,TRBJ2-3,CASSDRAFSTDTQYF
TRBV20-1,TRBJ1-2,CSAEFEGGRYGYTF
TRBV7-9,TRBJ2-1,CASSPSDHEQFF
TRBV12-3/TRBV12-4,TRBJ1-1,CASSLRTMGTEAFF
TRBV29-1,TRBJ2-1,CSVEDGGLAGGNNEQFF
TRBV6-5,TRBJ1-1,CASSSPHRENRRTEAFF
TRBV6-4,TRBJ2-3,CASSDISGGADTQYF
TRBV27,TRBJ2-1,CASSLGGGKQQFF